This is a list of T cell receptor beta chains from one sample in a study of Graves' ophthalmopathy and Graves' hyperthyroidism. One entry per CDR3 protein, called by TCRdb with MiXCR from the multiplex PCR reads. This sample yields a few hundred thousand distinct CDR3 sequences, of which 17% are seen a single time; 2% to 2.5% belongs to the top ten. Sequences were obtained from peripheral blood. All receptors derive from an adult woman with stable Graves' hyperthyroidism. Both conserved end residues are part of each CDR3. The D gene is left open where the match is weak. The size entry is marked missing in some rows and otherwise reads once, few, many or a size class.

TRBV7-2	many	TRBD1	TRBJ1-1	TGTGCCAGCAGCTTAGTTGCAGGGGGATGGACTGAAGCTTTCTTT	CASSLVAGGWTEAFF
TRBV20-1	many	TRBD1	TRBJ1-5	TGCAGGGCAGGGGGAGCATATAGCAATCAGCCCCAGCATTTT	CRAGGAYSNQPQHF
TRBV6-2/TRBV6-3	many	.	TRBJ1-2	TGTGCCAGCAGCTCTACATGGCCTAACTATGGCTACACCTTC	CASSSTWPNYGYTF
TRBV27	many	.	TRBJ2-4	TGTGCCAGCAGGGGGGCGGCCTCTCCCAAAAACATTCAGTACTTC	CASRGAASPKNIQYF
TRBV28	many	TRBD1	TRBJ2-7	TGTGCCAGCAGGAAGACAGGGATCGACGAGCAGTACTTC	CASRKTGIDEQYF
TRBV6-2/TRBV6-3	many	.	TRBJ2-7	TGTGCCAGCAGTTACTGGCCGTTGGGCGGGACTCCGGGCGAGCAGTACTTC	CASSYWPLGGTPGEQYF
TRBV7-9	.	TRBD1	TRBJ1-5	TGTGCCAGCAGCTTAGGGACAGGGCATCAGCCCCAGCATTTT	CASSLGTGHQPQHF
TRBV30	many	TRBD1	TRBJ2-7	TGTGCCTGGAGCCTAGGACAGGCGGTTAACGAGCAGTACTTC	CAWSLGQAVNEQYF
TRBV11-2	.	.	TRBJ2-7	TGTGCCAGCGCCGGAGGAGGGCCCCTAGTCGACGAGCAGTACTTC	CASAGGGPLVDEQYF
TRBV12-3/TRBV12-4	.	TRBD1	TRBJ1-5	TGTGCCAGCAGCTACAGGGGGCGAGGTCAGCCCCAGCATTTT	CASSYRGRGQPQHF
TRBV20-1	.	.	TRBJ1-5	TGCAGTGCTAGTCGGCAGGGCTCTCAGCCCCAGCATTTT	CSASRQGSQPQHF
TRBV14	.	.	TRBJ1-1	TGTGCCAGCAGCCAACGCAGCGCTGAAGCTTTCTTT	CASSQRSAEAFF
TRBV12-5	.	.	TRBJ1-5	TGTGCTAGTGGTTTAGGGAATCAGCCCCAGCATTTT	CASGLGNQPQHF
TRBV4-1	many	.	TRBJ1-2	TGCGCCAGCAGCCAACCCAGGGTTGGCTATGGCTACACCTTC	CASSQPRVGYGYTF
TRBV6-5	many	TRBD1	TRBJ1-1	TGTGCCAGCAGTTACTCGGCGGCCGGACAGGGGAGGACTGAAGCTTTCTTT	CASSYSAAGQGRTEAFF
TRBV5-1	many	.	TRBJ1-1	TGCGCCAGCACCTTAATATCCGGGGGGAACACTGAAGCTTTCTTT	CASTLISGGNTEAFF
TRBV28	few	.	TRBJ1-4	TGTGCCAGCACCCGGGACTACCTGAATGAAAAACTGTTTTTT	CASTRDYLNEKLFF
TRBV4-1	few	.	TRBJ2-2	TGCGCCAGCAGCCAAGAATCGGCAGGGCCTTACACCGGGGAGCTGTTTTTT	CASSQESAGPYTGELFF
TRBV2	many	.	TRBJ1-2	TGTGCCAGCAGTGAACAGGACTATGGCTACACCTTC	CASSEQDYGYTF
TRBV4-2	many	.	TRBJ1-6	TGTGCCAGCAGCAAAGAGGCGGACCCAAATTCACCCCTCCACTTT	CASSKEADPNSPLHF
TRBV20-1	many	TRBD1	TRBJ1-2	TGCAGTGCTAGAGAGGACAGGAACTATGGCTACACCTTC	CSAREDRNYGYTF
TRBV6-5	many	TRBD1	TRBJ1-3	TGTGCCAGCAGTCGAGACAGGGCCTCTGGAAACACCATATATTTT	CASSRDRASGNTIYF
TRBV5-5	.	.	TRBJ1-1	TGTGCCAGTCGTCATCCCGGGGCCACTGAAGCTTTCTTT	CASRHPGATEAFF
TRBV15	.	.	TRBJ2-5	TGTGCCACCAGCAGAGATCACAACTTCCAAGAGACCCAGTACTTC	CATSRDHNFQETQYF
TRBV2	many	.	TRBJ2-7	TGTGCCAGCAGAGCCTTACTAGATTCGGGCCAGTACTTC	CASRALLDSGQYF
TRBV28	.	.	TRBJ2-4	TGTGCCAGCAGTTTATCAGGGCAGAGGGACATTAAGTACTTC	CASSLSGQRDIKYF
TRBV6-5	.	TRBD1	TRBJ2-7	TGTGCCAGCAATTCGGACAGGCTCCGGTACGAGCAGTACTTC	CASNSDRLRYEQYF
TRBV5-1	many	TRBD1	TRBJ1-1	TGCGCCAGCCGGGACACAGGGGCGAACGCTTTCTTT	CASRDTGANAFF
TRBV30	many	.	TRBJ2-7	TGTGCCTGGAGGACAACAGGGAACGAGCAGTACTTC	CAWRTTGNEQYF
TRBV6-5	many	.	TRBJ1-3	TGTGCCAGCAGTTACTCCAGGGGTAGAGACACCATATATTTT	CASSYSRGRDTIYF
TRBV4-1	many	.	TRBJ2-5	TGCGCCAGCAGCCACCTTGGCCCACAAGAGACCCAGTACTTC	CASSHLGPQETQYF
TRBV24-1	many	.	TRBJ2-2	TGTGCCACCAAAGAAGGAGGCACCGGGGAGCTGTTTTTT	CATKEGGTGELFF
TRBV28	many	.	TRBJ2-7	TGTGCCAGCAGCGGGCCAACTACCTACGAGCAGTACTTC	CASSGPTTYEQYF